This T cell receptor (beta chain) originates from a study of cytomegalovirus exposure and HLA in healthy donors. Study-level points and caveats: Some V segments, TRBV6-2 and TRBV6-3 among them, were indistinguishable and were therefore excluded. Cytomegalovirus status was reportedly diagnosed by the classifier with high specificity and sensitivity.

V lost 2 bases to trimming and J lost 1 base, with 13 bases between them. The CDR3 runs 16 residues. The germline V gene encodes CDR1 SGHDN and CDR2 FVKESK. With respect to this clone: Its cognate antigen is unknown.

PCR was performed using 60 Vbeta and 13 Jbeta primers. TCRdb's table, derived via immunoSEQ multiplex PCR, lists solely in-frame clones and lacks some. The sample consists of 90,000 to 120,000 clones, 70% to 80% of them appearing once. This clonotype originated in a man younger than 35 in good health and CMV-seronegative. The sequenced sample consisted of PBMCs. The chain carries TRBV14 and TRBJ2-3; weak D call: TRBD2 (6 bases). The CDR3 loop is CASSQRDGGGTDTQYF. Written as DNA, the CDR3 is TGTGCCAGCAGCCAACGCGACGGCGGGGGCACAGATACGCAGTATTTT.